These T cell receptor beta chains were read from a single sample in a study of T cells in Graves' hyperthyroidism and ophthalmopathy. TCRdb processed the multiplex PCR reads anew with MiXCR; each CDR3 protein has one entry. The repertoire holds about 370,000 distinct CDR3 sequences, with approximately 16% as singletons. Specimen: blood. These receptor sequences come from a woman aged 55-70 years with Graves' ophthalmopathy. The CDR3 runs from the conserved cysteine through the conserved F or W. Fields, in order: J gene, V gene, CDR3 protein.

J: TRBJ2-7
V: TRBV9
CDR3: CASSPYGGPYEQYF

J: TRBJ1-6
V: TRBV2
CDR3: CASRDRGGSSPLHF

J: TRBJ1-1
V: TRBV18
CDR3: CASSPRESTEAFF

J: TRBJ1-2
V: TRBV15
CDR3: CATSRDNRGAGYTF

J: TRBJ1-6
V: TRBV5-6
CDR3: CASSLMGGLSSPLHF

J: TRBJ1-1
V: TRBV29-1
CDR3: CSVATGGLEAFF

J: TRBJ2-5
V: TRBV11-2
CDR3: CASSLVTQETQYF

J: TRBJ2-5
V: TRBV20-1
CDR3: CSAPRGSGRGETQYF

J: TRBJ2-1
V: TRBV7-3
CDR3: CASSLSPSGYNEQFF

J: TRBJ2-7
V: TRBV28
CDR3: CASLSGRANYEQYF

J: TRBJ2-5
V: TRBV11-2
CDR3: CASSYRGLHQETQYF

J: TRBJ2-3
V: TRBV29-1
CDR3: CSVVNLGLAGDTQYF

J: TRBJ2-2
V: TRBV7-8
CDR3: CASSPRTSGRDTGELFF

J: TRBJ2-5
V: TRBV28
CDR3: CASSPLDRLETQYF

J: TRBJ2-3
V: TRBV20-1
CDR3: CSARYPIRTDTQYF

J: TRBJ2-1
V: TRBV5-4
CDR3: CASSLKGVNEQFF

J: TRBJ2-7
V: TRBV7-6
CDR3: CASSLVSGSSEQYF

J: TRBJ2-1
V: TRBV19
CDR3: CASSPARVSYNEQFF

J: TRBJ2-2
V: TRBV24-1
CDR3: CATSAGRELFF

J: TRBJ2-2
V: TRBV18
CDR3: CASSPGAGRTGELFF

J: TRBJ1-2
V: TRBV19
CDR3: CASTTTLGRNGYTF

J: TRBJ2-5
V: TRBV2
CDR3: CASSRTGRETQYF

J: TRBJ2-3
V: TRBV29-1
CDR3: CSVVLAGGPTTDTQYF

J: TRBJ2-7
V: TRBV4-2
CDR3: CASSQDELAGSYEQYF

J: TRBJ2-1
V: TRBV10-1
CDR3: CASSESVASEEQFF

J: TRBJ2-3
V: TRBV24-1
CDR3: CATSGDSVDTDTQYF

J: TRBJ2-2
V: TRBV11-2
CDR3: CASTSPPSALTGELFF